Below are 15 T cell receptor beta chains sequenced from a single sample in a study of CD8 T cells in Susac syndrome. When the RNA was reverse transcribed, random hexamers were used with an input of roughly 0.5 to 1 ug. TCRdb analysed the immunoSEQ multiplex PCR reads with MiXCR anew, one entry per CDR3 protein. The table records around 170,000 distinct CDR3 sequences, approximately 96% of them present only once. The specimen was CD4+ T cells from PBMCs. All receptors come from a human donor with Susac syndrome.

The CDR3 spells CASSPPAGLTGELFF. The CDR3 nucleotides are TGTGCCAGCAGCCCCCCAGCGGGCCTCACCGGGGAGCTGTTTTTT. This chain joins TRBV13 and TRBJ2-2, with D possibly matching TRBD2 (6 bases). There are 15 residues in the CDR3. V dropped 5 bases and J dropped 4 bases, with 14 bases sitting between them. CDR1 and CDR2 (germline): PRHDT, FYEKMQ (reference sequence).

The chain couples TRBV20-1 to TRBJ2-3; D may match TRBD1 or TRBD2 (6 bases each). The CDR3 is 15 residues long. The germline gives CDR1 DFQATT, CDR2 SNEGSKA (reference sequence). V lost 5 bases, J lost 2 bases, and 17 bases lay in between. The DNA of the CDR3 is TGCAGTGCTTTGGGTTGGGGGGCTAACACAGATACGCAGTATTTT. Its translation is CSALGWGANTDTQYF.

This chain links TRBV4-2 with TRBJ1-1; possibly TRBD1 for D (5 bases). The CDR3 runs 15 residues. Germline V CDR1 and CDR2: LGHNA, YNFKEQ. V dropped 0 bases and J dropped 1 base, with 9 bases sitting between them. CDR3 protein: CASSQDRGGNTEAFF. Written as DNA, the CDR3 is TGTGCCAGCAGCCAAGATAGGGGCGGGAACACTGAAGCTTTCTTT.

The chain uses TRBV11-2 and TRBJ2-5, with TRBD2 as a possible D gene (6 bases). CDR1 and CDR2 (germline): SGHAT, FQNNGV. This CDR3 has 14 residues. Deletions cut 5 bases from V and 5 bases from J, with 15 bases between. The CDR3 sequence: CASSPGGNRETQYF. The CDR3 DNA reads TGTGCCAGCAGCCCCGGGGGTAATAGGGAGACCCAGTACTTC.

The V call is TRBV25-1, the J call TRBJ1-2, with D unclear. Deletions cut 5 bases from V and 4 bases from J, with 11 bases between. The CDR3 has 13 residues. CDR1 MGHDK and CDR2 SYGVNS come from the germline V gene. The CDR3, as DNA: TGTGCCAGCAGTCCCTCGGGCCCCTATGGCTACACCTTC. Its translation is CASSPSGPYGYTF.

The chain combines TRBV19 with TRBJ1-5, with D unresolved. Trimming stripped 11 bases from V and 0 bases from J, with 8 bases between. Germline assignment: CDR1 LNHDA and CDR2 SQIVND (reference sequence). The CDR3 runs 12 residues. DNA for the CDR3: TGTGCCGCCGGTTATAGCAATCAGCCCCAGCATTTT. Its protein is CAAGYSNQPQHF.

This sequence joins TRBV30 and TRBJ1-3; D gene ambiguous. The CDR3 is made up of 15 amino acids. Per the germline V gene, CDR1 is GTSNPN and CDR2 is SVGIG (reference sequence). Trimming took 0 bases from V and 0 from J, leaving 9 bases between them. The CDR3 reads CAWSVPRSSGNTIYF. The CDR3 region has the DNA TGTGCCTGGAGTGTTCCCAGATCCTCTGGAAACACCATATATTTT.

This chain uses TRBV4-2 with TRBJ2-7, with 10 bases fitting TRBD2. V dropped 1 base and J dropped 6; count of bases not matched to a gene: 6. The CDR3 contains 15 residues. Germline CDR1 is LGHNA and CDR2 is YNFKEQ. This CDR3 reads CASSQASGGAVEQYF. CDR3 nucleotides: TGTGCCAGCAGCCAAGCAAGCGGGGGGGCCGTCGAGCAGTACTTC.

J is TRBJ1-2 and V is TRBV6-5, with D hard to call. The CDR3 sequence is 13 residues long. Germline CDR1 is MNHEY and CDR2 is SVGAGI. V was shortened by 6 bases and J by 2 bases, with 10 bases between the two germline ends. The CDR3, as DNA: TGTGCCAGCAGAGAAGCCCAAAACTATGGCTACACCTTC. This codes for CASREAQNYGYTF.

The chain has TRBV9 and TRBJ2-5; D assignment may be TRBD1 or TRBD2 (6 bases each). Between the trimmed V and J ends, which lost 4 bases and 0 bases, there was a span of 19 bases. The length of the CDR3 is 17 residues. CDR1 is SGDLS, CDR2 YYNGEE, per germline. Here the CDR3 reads CASSPWGAGPYQETQYF. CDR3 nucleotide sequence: TGTGCCAGCAGCCCATGGGGGGCGGGGCCGTACCAAGAGACCCAGTACTTC.

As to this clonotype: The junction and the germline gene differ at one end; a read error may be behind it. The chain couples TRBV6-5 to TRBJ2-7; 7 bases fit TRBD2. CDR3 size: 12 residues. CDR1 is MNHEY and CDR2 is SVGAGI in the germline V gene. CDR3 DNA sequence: TGTGCCAGCAGTCGCCAAAGCGGGGCCTTCCACTTC. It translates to CASSRQSGAFHF.

The CDR3 DNA reads TGTGCCACCAGCAGAGGGAATTGGGGAGGCTATGGCTACACCTTC. Its protein is CATSRGNWGGYGYTF. The chain employs TRBV15 and TRBJ1-2, with D unclear. V gave up 1 base and J gave up 4 bases, with 13 bases separating them. The germline V gene encodes CDR1 LNHNV and CDR2 YYDKDF (reference sequence). This CDR3 is built from 15 residues.

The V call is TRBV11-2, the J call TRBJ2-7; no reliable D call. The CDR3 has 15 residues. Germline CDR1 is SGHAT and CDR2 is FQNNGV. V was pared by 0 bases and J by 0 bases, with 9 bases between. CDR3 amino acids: CASSLDGGVSYEQYF. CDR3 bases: TGTGCCAGCAGCTTAGATGGTGGAGTCTCCTACGAGCAGTACTTC. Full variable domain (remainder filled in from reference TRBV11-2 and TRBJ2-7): EAGVAQSPRYKIIEKRQSVAFWCNPISGHATLYWYQQILGQGPKLLIQFQNNGVVDDSQLPKDRFSAERLKGVDSTLKIQPAKLEDSAVYLCASSLDGGVSYEQYFGPGTRLTVT.

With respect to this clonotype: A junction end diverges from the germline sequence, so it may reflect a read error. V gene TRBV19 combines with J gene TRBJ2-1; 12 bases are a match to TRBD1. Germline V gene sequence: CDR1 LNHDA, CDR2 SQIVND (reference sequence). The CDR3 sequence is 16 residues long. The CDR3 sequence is CASSIDAGTGGATVVF. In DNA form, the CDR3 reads TGTGCCAGTAGTATAGACGCGGGGACAGGGGGCGCAACAGTGGTCTTC.

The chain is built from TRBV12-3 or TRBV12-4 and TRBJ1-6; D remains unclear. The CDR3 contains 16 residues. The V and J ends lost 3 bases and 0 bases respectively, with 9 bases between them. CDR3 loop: CASSFEGGSYNSPLHF. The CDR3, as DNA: TGTGCCAGCAGTTTCGAGGGCGGCTCCTATAATTCACCCCTCCACTTT.